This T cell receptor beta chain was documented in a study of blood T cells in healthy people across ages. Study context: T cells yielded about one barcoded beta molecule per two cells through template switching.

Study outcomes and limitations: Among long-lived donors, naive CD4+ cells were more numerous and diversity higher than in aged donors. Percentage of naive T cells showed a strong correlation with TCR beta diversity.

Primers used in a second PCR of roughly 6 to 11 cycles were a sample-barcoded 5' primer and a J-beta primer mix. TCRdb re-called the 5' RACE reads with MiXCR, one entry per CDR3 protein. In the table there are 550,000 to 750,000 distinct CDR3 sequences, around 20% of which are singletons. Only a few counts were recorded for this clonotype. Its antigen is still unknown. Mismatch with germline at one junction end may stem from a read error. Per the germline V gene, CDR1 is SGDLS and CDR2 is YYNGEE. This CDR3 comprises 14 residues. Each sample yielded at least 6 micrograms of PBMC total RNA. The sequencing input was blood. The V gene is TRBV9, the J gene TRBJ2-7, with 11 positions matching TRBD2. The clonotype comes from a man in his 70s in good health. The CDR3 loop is CAISVLAGAYEQYF. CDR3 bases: TGTGCCATCAGCGTACTAGCGGGAGCCTACGAGCAGTACTTC.